This T cell receptor (beta chain) was captured in a study of cytomegalovirus exposure and HLA in healthy donors. Findings and caveats of the study: Cytomegalovirus-associated TCR beta chains were listed, numbering 150 to 200.

PCR used 60 Vbeta primers and 13 Jbeta primers. The assay was immunoSEQ multiplex PCR, and TCRdb's table has in-frame clones only and misses some. The sample records about 120,000 clones, around 80% being singletons. This clone was detected once. Antigen specificity is unknown. Germline V lookup: CDR1 SQVTM, CDR2 ANQGSEA. V lost 0 bases and J 0 bases, leaving 15 bases between the germline ends. The CDR3 spans 18 residues. The sequence came from a man younger than 45 in good health and CMV-seropositive. The J gene is TRBJ2-6, the V gene TRBV29-1, with a weak D call TRBD1 (6 bases). The sequenced sample was PBMCs. The CDR3 nucleotides are TGCAGCGTTGAAGAAACAGGGAACCTTCTCTCTGGGGCCAACGTCCTGACTTTC. Its translation is CSVEETGNLLSGANVLTF.